The 17 T cell receptor beta chains reported below all come from one sample, sequenced in a study of blood T cell repertoires in COVID-19. Measured with immunoSEQ multiplex PCR; TCRdb has only the in-frame clones, and not every one. There are around 19,000 clones in the sample; roughly nine tenths occur only once, and roughly 9.7% lies in the top ten. Sequencing input: peripheral blood. These receptors came from a human donor in a cohort sampled during active COVID-19.

V and J are TRBV4-1 and TRBJ2-1; TRBD2 is a possible D gene (6 bases). Germline-derived CDR1 and CDR2 are MGHRA and YSYEKL. Between the trimmed V and J ends, which lost 4 bases and 3 bases, there was a span of 16 bases. The CDR3 covers 16 residues. CDR3 sequence reads: CASSPGARGLYNEQFF. Written as DNA, the CDR3 is TGCGCCAGCAGCCCAGGTGCCCGGGGACTCTACAATGAGCAGTTCTTC.

This rearrangement joins TRBV4-1 to TRBJ1-3; D is unclear. Trimming stripped 2 bases from V and 0 bases from J, with 11 bases between. The CDR3 is 16 residues long. Germline V gives CDR1 MGHRA, CDR2 YSYEKL. The CDR3 sequence is CASSQQSGSSGNTIYF. The CDR3 DNA follows: TGCGCCAGCAGCCAACAGTCCGGGAGCTCTGGAAACACCATATATTTT.

This clone was seen just once. The V and J genes are TRBV28 and TRBJ2-6; 8 nucleotides match TRBD2. The germline V gene encodes CDR1 MDHEN and CDR2 SYDVKM. CDR3 length: 17 amino acids. Trimming removed 5 bases from V and 3 bases from J; junction bases left unmatched: 9. CDR3 protein: CASSPRTGGVGANVLTF. The CDR3 DNA reads as TGTGCCAGCAGTCCCCGGACGGGGGGGGTTGGGGCCAACGTCCTGACTTTC. Filled out from reference TRBV28 and TRBJ2-6, the complete variable domain reads DVKVTQSSRYLVKRTGEKVFLECVQDMDHENMFWYRQDPGLGLRLIYFSYDVKMKEKGDIPEGYSVSREKKERFSLILESASTNQTSMYLCASSPRTGGVGANVLTFGAGSRLTVL.

The rearrangement links TRBV12-3 or TRBV12-4 to TRBJ2-2, with D maybe TRBD1 (6 bases). V shed 10 bases and J shed 5 bases, with 14 bases lying between them. This CDR3 is 13 amino acids long. CDR3 protein: CATPKRGTGELFF. In DNA, the CDR3 is TGTGCCACCCCGAAAAGGGGGACCGGGGAGCTGTTTTTT.

CDR3 in amino acids: CASSSLGGTGAPQYF. CDR3 nucleotide sequence: TGCGCCAGCAGCTCCCTCGGCGGGACAGGCGCCCCGCAGTACTTC. J is TRBJ2-7 and V is TRBV5-1; 8 positions agree with TRBD1. With 3 bases clipped from V and 9 bases from J, the junction kept 14 bases outside the gene matches. The CDR3 contains 15 residues. Germline CDR1 is SGHRS and CDR2 is YFSETQ.

This clone appeared a few times. The J gene is TRBJ2-5, the V gene TRBV9, with D hard to call. From germline, CDR1 is SGDLS and CDR2 YYNGEE. Trimming left V 0 bases short and J 1 base short, with 7 bases between. The CDR3 totals 14 residues. CDR3 protein: CASSVGAFQETQYF. The CDR3 region has the DNA TGTGCCAGCAGCGTAGGGGCGTTCCAAGAGACCCAGTACTTC.

The chain is built from TRBV3-1 (or the pseudogene TRBV3-2) and TRBJ2-2; D is possibly TRBD2 (5 bases). The germline V and J ends were trimmed by 3 bases and 4 bases, with 9 bases remaining between them. The CDR3 length is 14 residues. Germline V gene data show CDR1 as LGHDT and CDR2 as YNNKEL (reference sequence). The CDR3 sequence is CASSQDLITGELFF. CDR3 in DNA: TGTGCCAGCAGCCAGGACTTGATCACCGGGGAGCTGTTTTTT.

The rearrangement joins TRBV5-1 to TRBJ1-3, with D unclear. Germline assignment: CDR1 SGHRS and CDR2 YFSETQ. This CDR3 spans 13 amino acids. V dropped 4 bases and J dropped 8 bases, with 13 bases sitting between them. The CDR3 loop reads CASSPVGADTIYF. The CDR3 bases are TGCGCCAGCAGCCCGGTGGGCGCCGACACCATATATTTT.

This clone turned up a few times. The chain uses TRBV9 and TRBJ1-1; D not resolved. Germline V CDR1 and CDR2: SGDLS, YYNGEE. V lost 0 bases and J lost 3, with 6 bases in between. CDR3 length: 13 amino acids. CDR3 DNA: TGTGCCAGCAGCGTAGATCCCGACACTGAAGCTTTCTTT. Translating it yields CASSVDPDTEAFF. Full variable domain (outside the CDR3, taken from reference TRBV9 and TRBJ1-1): DSGVTQTPKHLITATGQRVTLRCSPRSGDLSVYWYQQSLDQGLQFLIQYYNGEERAKGNILERFSAQQFPDLHSELNLSSLELGDSALYFCASSVDPDTEAFFGQGTRLTVV.

V and J are TRBV6-2 or TRBV6-3 and TRBJ1-1; D is possibly TRBD1 (5 bases). This CDR3 is built from 16 residues. Trimming took 2 bases from V and 3 from J, leaving 16 bases between them. The germline V gene encodes CDR1 MNHEY and CDR2 SVGEGT. The CDR3, as DNA: TGTGCCAGCAGTTACAGGACATCCGGCAGGGACACTGAAGCTTTCTTT. As protein: CASSYRTSGRDTEAFF.

The rearrangement joins TRBV28 to TRBJ1-1, with D perhaps TRBD1 (5 bases). Trimming left V 3 bases short and J 0 bases short, with 11 bases between. The CDR3 sequence is 15 residues long. In germline, CDR1 is MDHEN, CDR2 SYDVKM. The CDR3 here is CASSFAGIMNTEAFF. DNA for the CDR3: TGTGCCAGCAGTTTTGCAGGGATTATGAACACTGAAGCTTTCTTT.

The CDR3 DNA reads as TGTGCCAGCAGCCGTTACACCGGGACAGGGGGCACAGATACGCAGTATTTT. Amino acids: CASSRYTGTGGTDTQYF. The rearrangement joins TRBV27 to TRBJ2-3; TRBD1 matches at 10 bases. Germline V gene data show CDR1 as MNHEY and CDR2 as SMNVEV (reference sequence). CDR3 size: 17 residues. Trimming cost V 6 bases and J 1 base; bases outside gene matches: 10.

The V call is TRBV11-2, the J call TRBJ2-7; D might be TRBD2 (5 bases). CDR3 length equals 12 residues. Trimming shortened V by 6 bases and J by 5 bases, and 11 bases separated the two germline ends. Germline CDR1 is SGHAT and CDR2 is FQNNGV. CDR3 DNA sequence: TGTGCCAGCAGAAGGACCGGGAACGAGCAGTACTTC. Protein product: CASRRTGNEQYF.

The chain uses TRBV5-4 and TRBJ2-1; 11 bases agree with TRBD2. J lost 8 bases, V lost 0 bases, and 4 bases had no gene match. The CDR3 extends over 15 amino acids. CDR1 and CDR2 (germline): SGHNT, YYREEE (reference sequence). This chain's CDR3 is CASSLGTSGWDEQFF. CDR3 coding DNA: TGTGCCAGCAGCTTGGGGACTAGCGGGTGGGATGAGCAGTTCTTC.

This clone was detected only once. This chain connects TRBV19 to TRBJ1-5; the D gene is possibly TRBD1 (6 bases). The CDR3 consists of 19 residues. Germline CDR1 is LNHDA and CDR2 is SQIVND (reference sequence). V gave up 3 bases and J gave up 5 bases, with 26 bases separating them. CDR3 sequence reads: CASSIGDPRGRQEYQPQHF. CDR3 nucleotide sequence: TGTGCCAGTAGTATTGGGGACCCGCGTGGGAGACAGGAATATCAGCCCCAGCATTTT.

The chain has TRBV27 and TRBJ2-7; D is uncertain. CDR1 is MNHEY, CDR2 SMNVEV, per germline (reference sequence). Trimming removed 5 bases from V and 0 bases from J, with 11 bases in between. This CDR3 spans 14 amino acids. The CDR3 is CASSLRLGSYEQYF. In DNA, the CDR3 is TGTGCCAGCAGTCTCCGACTCGGCTCCTACGAGCAGTACTTC.

This chain uses TRBV28 with TRBJ1-2, with a tentative D call TRBD1 (5 bases). The CDR3 is made up of 15 amino acids. Trimming cost V 6 bases and J 3 bases, with 17 bases left between them. From germline, CDR1 is MDHEN and CDR2 SYDVKM. CDR3 in DNA: TGTGCCAGCAGAAACAAGACAGATCGTTACTATGGCTACACCTTC. This codes for CASRNKTDRYYGYTF.